The rows below give T cell receptor beta chains drawn from one sample of a study of blood T cell repertoires in COVID-19. Measured with immunoSEQ multiplex PCR; TCRdb has only the in-frame clones, and not every one. The sample includes roughly 100,000 clones, roughly four fifths of them seen just once. Sequencing was carried out using peripheral blood. All receptors come from a woman between 65 and 79 years old with acute or convalescent COVID-19. The CDR3 runs from the conserved cysteine through the conserved F or W. A D gene is named only where the DNA matches it firmly. Some rows mark clone size as missing; the rest say once, few, many or name a class of expanded clone.

D gene: .
CDR3 length: 14
clone size: few
J gene: TRBJ2-5
V gene: TRBV5-1
CDR3 DNA: TGCGCCAGCAGCTTGGACATCCAAGGGGGGGCCCAGTACTTC
CDR3 protein: CASSLDIQGGAQYF

D gene: .
CDR3 length: 20
clone size: .
J gene: TRBJ1-2
V gene: TRBV9
CDR3 DNA: TGTGCCAGCAGCGTAGGGGCGGAGGGTGGCGGACAAAGATTGAAAGGGGGCTACACCTTC
CDR3 protein: CASSVGAEGGGQRLKGGYTF

D gene: .
CDR3 length: 13
clone size: .
J gene: TRBJ1-1
V gene: TRBV24-1
CDR3 DNA: TGTGCCACCACCGAAGGAGGGAACACTGAAGCTTTCTTT
CDR3 protein: CATTEGGNTEAFF

D gene: TRBD1
CDR3 length: 15
clone size: .
J gene: TRBJ1-4
V gene: TRBV4-1
CDR3 DNA: TGCGCCAGCAGCCAAGCGGACAGGGCCCCTGAAAAACTGTTTTTT
CDR3 protein: CASSQADRAPEKLFF

D gene: .
CDR3 length: 14
clone size: .
J gene: TRBJ1-2
V gene: TRBV28
CDR3 DNA: TGTGCCAGCAGTTATGCAGACCTACCGGGGGGCTACACCTTC
CDR3 protein: CASSYADLPGGYTF

D gene: TRBD1
CDR3 length: 15
clone size: .
J gene: TRBJ2-3
V gene: TRBV27
CDR3 DNA: TGTGCCAGCAAGGCACAGGGGTTGGATTTTGATACGCAGTATTTT
CDR3 protein: CASKAQGLDFDTQYF

D gene: TRBD1
CDR3 length: 15
clone size: many
J gene: TRBJ1-5
V gene: TRBV7-9
CDR3 DNA: TGTGCCAGCAGCTCCTCGGACAGGGTGGGTCAGCCCCAGCATTTT
CDR3 protein: CASSSSDRVGQPQHF

D gene: .
CDR3 length: 14
clone size: .
J gene: TRBJ1-3
V gene: TRBV4-1
CDR3 DNA: TGCGCCAGCAGCCAATCAGACTCTGGAAACACCATATATTTT
CDR3 protein: CASSQSDSGNTIYF

D gene: TRBD2
CDR3 length: 16
clone size: .
J gene: TRBJ2-4
V gene: TRBV3-1/TRBV3-2
CDR3 DNA: TGTGCCAGCAGCTCTGGGGGTCTAGCGGGAGGCCTCATTCAGTACTTC
CDR3 protein: CASSSGGLAGGLIQYF

D gene: TRBD1
CDR3 length: 14
clone size: once
J gene: TRBJ1-2
V gene: TRBV5-6
CDR3 DNA: TGTGCCAGCAGCCGGGACAGGAGAGGTGCTGTCTACACCTTC
CDR3 protein: CASSRDRRGAVYTF

D gene: TRBD2
CDR3 length: 15
clone size: .
J gene: TRBJ2-1
V gene: TRBV28
CDR3 DNA: TGTGCCAGCAGTTTCGGTCTAGCGGGAATCAATGAGCAGTTCTTC
CDR3 protein: CASSFGLAGINEQFF

D gene: TRBD1
CDR3 length: 15
clone size: .
J gene: TRBJ2-7
V gene: TRBV7-8
CDR3 DNA: TGTGCCAGCAGACAAGCTGGGGACAGGGGACGCGTGCAGTACTTC
CDR3 protein: CASRQAGDRGRVQYF

D gene: TRBD1
CDR3 length: 16
clone size: few
J gene: TRBJ1-3
V gene: TRBV9
CDR3 DNA: TGTGCCAGCAGTGGGACAGGGGAATTCTCTGGAAACACCATATATTTT
CDR3 protein: CASSGTGEFSGNTIYF

D gene: .
CDR3 length: 17
clone size: .
J gene: TRBJ1-5
V gene: TRBV6-2/TRBV6-3
CDR3 DNA: TGTGCCAGCAGTTACGCCTACTCTAACAGGGACAATCAGCCCCAGCATTTT
CDR3 protein: CASSYAYSNRDNQPQHF

D gene: .
CDR3 length: 14
clone size: .
J gene: TRBJ2-7
V gene: TRBV7-6
CDR3 DNA: TGTGCCAGCAGCCTCGAGAAAGCGGTCGACGAGCAGTACTTC
CDR3 protein: CASSLEKAVDEQYF